Below are 12 T cell receptor beta chains sequenced from a single sample in a study of blood T cell repertoires in COVID-19. Clones were sequenced by immunoSEQ multiplex PCR, and TCRdb holds only the in-frame ones, with some missing. The sample has 150,000 or so clones; more than 70% are singletons. Sequencing was carried out using peripheral blood. These receptors were collected from a man aged 50 or older with active or convalescent COVID-19.

The V and J genes are TRBV29-1 and TRBJ2-3; 7 bases match TRBD1. Germline trimming cut 7 bases from V and 12 bases from J; bases unmatched to any gene: 10. CDR1 and CDR2 (germline): SQVTM, ANQGSEA. The CDR3 totals 11 residues. The CDR3 loop is CSEKSQGKQYF. The CDR3 bases are TGCAGCGAAAAGTCACAGGGGAAACAGTATTTT.

This clone was observed a handful of times. The chain combines TRBV5-4 with TRBJ1-1; tentatively, D is TRBD1 (6 bases). The germline gives CDR1 SGHNT, CDR2 YYREEE (reference sequence). The V gene lost 1 base and the J gene lost 8 bases, with 18 bases spanning the gap. This CDR3 comprises 15 residues. The CDR3 coding sequence is TGTGCCAGCAGCTTGTTCCAGCTAACAAGGGGGGAAGCTTTCTTT. Translating gives CASSLFQLTRGEAFF.

This clone occurred a few times. The chain couples TRBV7-9 to TRBJ1-5, with D perhaps TRBD1 (6 bases). V was clipped by 4 bases and J by 4 bases, with 14 bases between them. CDR1 SEHNR and CDR2 FQNEAQ come from the germline V gene (reference sequence). The CDR3 covers 15 residues. The CDR3 DNA sequence: TGTGCCAGCAGCTCCGGTAACCAGGGGAATCAGCCCCAGCATTTT. It specifies CASSSGNQGNQPQHF.

The rearrangement uses TRBV20-1 and TRBJ2-2, with D possibly being TRBD1 (5 bases). The length of the CDR3 is 14 residues. V lost 3 bases and J lost 3, with 11 bases in between. CDR1 DFQATT and CDR2 SNEGSKA come from the germline V gene (reference sequence). CDR3 nucleotides: TGCAGTGCTAGTCTAGGGGCTCACACCGGGGAGCTGTTTTTT. Translated, it gives CSASLGAHTGELFF.

The gene calls are TRBV10-3 and TRBJ1-1; no clear D gene. Trimming removed 3 bases from V and 7 bases from J, with 6 bases in between. Germline assignment: CDR1 ENHRY and CDR2 SYGVKD. CDR3 length: 11 amino acids. The CDR3 sequence: CAISDGGEAFF. The CDR3 region has the DNA TGTGCCATCAGTGATGGAGGTGAAGCTTTCTTT.

This rearrangement joins TRBV5-4 to TRBJ2-7; possibly TRBD1 for D (7 bases). Germline assignment: CDR1 SGHNT and CDR2 YYREEE (reference sequence). The CDR3 spans 15 residues. The V and J ends lost 0 bases and 3 bases respectively, with 13 bases between them. CDR3 coding DNA: TGTGCCAGCAGCTTGGGGAGGGACAGAAGCTACGAGCAGTACTTC. Protein sequence: CASSLGRDRSYEQYF.

The chain is built from TRBV7-2 and TRBJ2-7; D is possibly TRBD2 (6 bases). Trimming took 1 base from V and 4 from J, leaving 14 bases between them. Per germline, CDR1 SGHTA and CDR2 FQGNSA. The length of the CDR3 is 15 residues. CDR3 bases: TGTGCCAGCAGCTTAGACCTGCGGGGCCATTACGAGCAGTACTTC. Its translation: CASSLDLRGHYEQYF.

V usage is TRBV28 and J usage is TRBJ1-5, with TRBD1 as a possible D gene (5 bases). The germline gives CDR1 MDHEN, CDR2 SYDVKM. The CDR3 is 13 residues long. Trimming removed 5 bases at V and 4 bases at J, with 9 bases between. The DNA for the CDR3 is TGTGCCAGCAGTAGACAGACTAATCAGCCCCAGCATTTT. Protein: CASSRQTNQPQHF.

The chain couples TRBV30 to TRBJ2-1, with 10 bases that match TRBD2. Germline CDR1 GTSNPN, CDR2 SVGIG (reference sequence). The CDR3 covers 14 residues. Unmatched junction bases numbered 6, after V lost 2 bases and J lost 8 bases. The CDR3 coding sequence is TGTGCCTGGAGTCCTAGCGGGAGTATCCATGAGCAGTTCTTC. Residues: CAWSPSGSIHEQFF.

The V call is TRBV18, the J call TRBJ1-5; no firm D call. This CDR3 is built from 14 residues. Germline values: CDR1 KGHSH, CDR2 LQKENI. The V and J ends lost 8 bases and 8 bases respectively, with 19 bases between them. The CDR3 region is CASTSYSLVEPQHF. In DNA form, the CDR3 reads TGTGCCAGCACGAGTTATTCGTTGGTGGAGCCCCAGCATTTT.

The rearrangement links TRBV4-3 to TRBJ2-1, with 7 bases that match TRBD2. The CDR3 is made up of 14 amino acids. CDR1 and CDR2 from the germline V gene are LGHNA and YSLEER. The trim removed 0 bases at V and 8 bases at J, leaving 4 bases unmatched. This chain's CDR3 is CASSQETSSYEQFF. DNA for the CDR3: TGCGCCAGCAGCCAAGAGACTAGCTCTTATGAGCAGTTCTTC.

The rearrangement uses TRBV6-5 and TRBJ2-7; D is undetermined. The V gene lost 8 bases and the J gene lost 0 bases, with 14 bases spanning the gap. The germline V gene has CDR1 MNHEY and CDR2 SVGAGI. This CDR3 region has 14 residues. Here the CDR3 DNA reads TGTGCCAGCTCCTTCGTCCCGAGCTCCTACGAGCAGTACTTC. This translates into CASSFVPSSYEQYF.